This T cell receptor (beta chain) was captured by sequencing in a study of siplizumab effects on memory and regulatory T cells. Study-level results: Of the proliferating CD4+ or CD8+ clones, roughly 75-96% lacked a naive or memory phenotype that could be assigned.

Details on this clone: Its target is not known.

The CDR3 covers 12 residues. The V gene's germline CDR1 is SGHRS and CDR2 YFSETQ. Trimming pared 2 bases from V and 4 bases from J, leaving 7 bases between. Produced via immunoSEQ multiplex PCR; TCRdb's table is partial and in-frame only. The table has over 100,000 clones, 80% to 95% seen once. This sequence joins TRBV5-1 and TRBJ2-7, with a possible D match to TRBD1 (6 bases). The TCR comes from a human donor in good health. Sequenced material: CD4+ T cells sorted from blood. The CDR3 reads CASSFDRYEQYF. CDR3 bases: TGCGCCAGCAGCTTCGACAGGTACGAGCAGTACTTC.